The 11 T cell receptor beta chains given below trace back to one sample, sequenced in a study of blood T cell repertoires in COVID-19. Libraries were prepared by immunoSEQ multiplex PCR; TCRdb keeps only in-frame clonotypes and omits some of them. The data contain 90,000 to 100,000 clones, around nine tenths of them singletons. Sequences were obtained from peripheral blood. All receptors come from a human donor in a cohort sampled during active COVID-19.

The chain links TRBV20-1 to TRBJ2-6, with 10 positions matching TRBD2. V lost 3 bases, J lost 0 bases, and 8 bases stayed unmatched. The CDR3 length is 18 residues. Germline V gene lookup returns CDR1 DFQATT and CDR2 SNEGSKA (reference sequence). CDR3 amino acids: CSASLGLAVNSGANVLTF. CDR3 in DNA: TGCAGTGCTAGTTTAGGACTAGCGGTAAACTCTGGGGCCAACGTCCTGACTTTC.

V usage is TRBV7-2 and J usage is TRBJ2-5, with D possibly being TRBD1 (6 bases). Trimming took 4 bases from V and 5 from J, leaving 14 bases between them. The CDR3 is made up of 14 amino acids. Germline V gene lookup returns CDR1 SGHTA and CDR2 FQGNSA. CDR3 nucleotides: TGTGCCAGCAGCTCCCGACAGGTCGGCGAGACCCAGTACTTC. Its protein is CASSSRQVGETQYF.

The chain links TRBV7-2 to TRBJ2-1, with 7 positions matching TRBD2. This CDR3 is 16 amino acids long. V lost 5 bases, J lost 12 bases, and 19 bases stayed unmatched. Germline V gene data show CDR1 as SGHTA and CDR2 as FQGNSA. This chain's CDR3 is CASSPSGGGTPTVQFF. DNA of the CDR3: TGTGCCAGCAGCCCCTCGGGAGGCGGGACCCCTACGGTGCAGTTCTTC.

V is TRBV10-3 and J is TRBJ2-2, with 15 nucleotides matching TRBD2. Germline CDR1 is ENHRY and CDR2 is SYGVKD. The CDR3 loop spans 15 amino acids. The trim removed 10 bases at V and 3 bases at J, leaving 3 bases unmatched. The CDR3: CATGLAGGHTGELFF. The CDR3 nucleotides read TGTGCCACAGGACTAGCGGGAGGGCACACCGGGGAGCTGTTTTTT.

The CDR3 nucleotides read TGTGCTAGTGGTTTGGGGCATGGGACAGAGAACACTGAAGCTTTCTTT. Protein sequence: CASGLGHGTENTEAFF. The V and J genes are TRBV12-5 and TRBJ1-1; 7 bases align to TRBD1. This CDR3 is built from 16 residues. Germline V gene lookup returns CDR1 LGHNT and CDR2 FRNRAP. V gave up 1 base and J gave up 1 base; unmatched junction bases: 6.

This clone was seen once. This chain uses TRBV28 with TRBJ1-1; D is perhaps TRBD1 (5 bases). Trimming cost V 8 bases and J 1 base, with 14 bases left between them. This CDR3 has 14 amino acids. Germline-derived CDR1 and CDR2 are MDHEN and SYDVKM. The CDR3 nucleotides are TGTGCCAGCGGACCAAGACAGAAGAACACTGAAGCTTTCTTT. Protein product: CASGPRQKNTEAFF.

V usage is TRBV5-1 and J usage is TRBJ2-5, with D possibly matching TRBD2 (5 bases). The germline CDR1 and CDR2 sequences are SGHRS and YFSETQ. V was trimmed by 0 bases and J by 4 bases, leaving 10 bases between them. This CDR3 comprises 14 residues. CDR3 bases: TGCGCCAGCAGCTTGGACGGGAAAGGAGAGACCCAGTACTTC. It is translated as CASSLDGKGETQYF.

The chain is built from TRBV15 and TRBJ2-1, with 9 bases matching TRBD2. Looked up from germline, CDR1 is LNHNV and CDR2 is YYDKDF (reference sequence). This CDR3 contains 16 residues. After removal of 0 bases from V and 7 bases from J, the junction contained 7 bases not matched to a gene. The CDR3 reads CATSRDQLAGLNEQFF. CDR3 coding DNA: TGTGCCACCAGCAGAGATCAGCTAGCGGGGTTGAATGAGCAGTTCTTC.

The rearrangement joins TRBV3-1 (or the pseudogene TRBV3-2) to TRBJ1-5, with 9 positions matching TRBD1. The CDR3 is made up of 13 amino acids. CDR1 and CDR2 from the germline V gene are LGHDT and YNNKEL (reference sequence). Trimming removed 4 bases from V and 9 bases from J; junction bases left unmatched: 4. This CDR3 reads CASSRMTGGPQHF. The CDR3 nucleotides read TGTGCCAGCAGCCGAATGACAGGGGGGCCCCAGCATTTT.

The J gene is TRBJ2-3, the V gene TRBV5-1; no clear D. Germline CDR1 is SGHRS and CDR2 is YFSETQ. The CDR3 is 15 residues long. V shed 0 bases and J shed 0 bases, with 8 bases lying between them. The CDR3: CASSLGGSSTDTQYF. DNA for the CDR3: TGCGCCAGCAGCTTGGGTGGCAGTAGCACAGATACGCAGTATTTT.

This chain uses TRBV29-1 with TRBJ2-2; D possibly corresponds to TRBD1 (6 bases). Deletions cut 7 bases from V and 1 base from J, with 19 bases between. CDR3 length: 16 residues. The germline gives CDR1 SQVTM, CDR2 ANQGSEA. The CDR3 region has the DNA TGCAGCGCCTATGTCAGCGGCAGGGGGAACACCGGGGAGCTGTTTTTT. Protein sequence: CSAYVSGRGNTGELFF.